These 17 T cell receptor beta chains originate from one sample sequenced in a study of CD8+ T cells in alopecia areata. The authors extracted RNA and reverse transcribed it into cDNA as the sequencing template. Some clones are missing from TCRdb's copy, which holds only in-frame ones; the method was immunoSEQ multiplex PCR. The data show approximately 180,000 clones, approximately 65% seen once. The sample was CD8+ T cells sorted from blood, taken at week 0. The receptors derive from a human donor with alopecia areata.

A single count supports this clone. The chain couples TRBV7-6 to TRBJ1-1, with D hard to call. Trimming pared 5 bases from V and 4 bases from J, leaving 17 bases between. CDR3 length: 15 amino acids. Per the germline V gene, CDR1 is SGHVS and CDR2 is FNYEAQ. CDR3 DNA: TGTGCCAGCAGCCCCGAGTCGGGGTTGAGCACTGAAGCTTTCTTT. It yields the protein CASSPESGLSTEAFF.

This clone was observed a handful of times. CDR3 residues: CAWSVQAGGQPQHF. Here the CDR3 DNA reads TGTGCCTGGAGTGTACAGGCAGGAGGTCAGCCCCAGCATTTT. The chain uses TRBV30 and TRBJ1-5, with TRBD1 as a possible D gene (5 bases). The CDR3 is 14 residues long. V was trimmed by 0 bases and J by 6 bases, leaving 12 bases between them. Germline CDR1 and CDR2: GTSNPN and SVGIG (reference sequence).

This clone has only one observation. The V call is TRBV7-9, the J call TRBJ2-3, with no clear D. CDR1 is SEHNR and CDR2 is FQNEAQ in the germline V gene (reference sequence). The CDR3 length is 14 residues. The germline V and J ends were trimmed by 1 base and 6 bases, with 11 bases remaining between them. Here the CDR3 DNA reads TGTGCCAGCAGCTTAGTTTCCCACGCTGATACGCAGTATTTT. It codes for CASSLVSHADTQYF.

This clone was seen a handful of times. The chain joins TRBV7-9 to TRBJ2-3; tentatively, D is TRBD1 (6 bases). Germline V gives CDR1 SEHNR, CDR2 FQNEAQ (reference sequence). The V and J ends lost 5 bases and 0 bases respectively, with 21 bases between them. This CDR3 region has 18 residues. The CDR3 DNA reads as TGTGCCAGCAGCCTCCGGGACACCGCATTTGAAAGCACAGATACGCAGTATTTT. Amino acids: CASSLRDTAFESTDTQYF.

V usage is TRBV10-2 and J usage is TRBJ2-7; D could derive from TRBD1 or TRBD2 (5 bases each). V lost 2 bases, J lost 6 bases, and 17 bases lay in between. Germline CDR1 WSHSY, CDR2 SAAADI. CDR3 length: 15 amino acids. The CDR3: CASSEGTGLSAEQYF. The CDR3 region has the DNA TGCGCCAGCAGTGAGGGGACGGGCCTGTCCGCCGAGCAGTACTTC.

This chain uses TRBV7-9 with TRBJ2-1; TRBD1 matches at 8 bases. The germline CDR1 and CDR2 sequences are SEHNR and FQNEAQ (reference sequence). The CDR3 is 15 amino acids. Unmatched junction bases numbered 6, after V lost 6 bases and J lost 2 bases. The CDR3 bases are TGTGCCAGCAGACTCGGACAGGGTACCTACAATGAGCAGTTCTTC. It encodes CASRLGQGTYNEQFF.

The chain couples TRBV15 to TRBJ2-7; 9 nucleotides line up with TRBD1. Germline V gene sequence: CDR1 LNHNV, CDR2 YYDKDF (reference sequence). The V and J ends lost 3 bases and 3 bases, in that order; junction bases with no gene match: 3. This CDR3 is built from 14 residues. DNA of the CDR3: TGTGCCACCAGCAGGGGACAGGGACACTACGAGCAGTACTTC. Translation gives CATSRGQGHYEQYF.

V usage is TRBV30 and J usage is TRBJ2-7; the D gene could be TRBD1 or TRBD2 (5 bases each). CDR1 is GTSNPN and CDR2 is SVGIG in the germline V gene (reference sequence). V lost 1 base to trimming and J lost 3 bases, with 13 bases between them. The CDR3 consists of 14 residues. As DNA, the CDR3 is TGTGCCTGGAGTGGGGGGTCCGGGAACTACGAGCAGTACTTC. Protein product: CAWSGGSGNYEQYF.

The chain is built from TRBV7-9 and TRBJ1-1; tentatively, D is TRBD1 (5 bases). CDR3 length equals 15 residues. The germline gives CDR1 SEHNR, CDR2 FQNEAQ (reference sequence). V was pared by 2 bases and J by 4 bases, with 14 bases between. The CDR3 loop is CASSLSAGLGTEAFF. The DNA of the CDR3 is TGTGCCAGCAGCTTATCGGCAGGGCTGGGCACTGAAGCTTTCTTT.

This clone came up a few times. This chain joins TRBV25-1 and TRBJ2-1; D may be TRBD2 (5 bases). This CDR3 comprises 12 residues. CDR1 is MGHDK and CDR2 is SYGVNS in the germline V gene. V lost 6 bases, J lost 5 bases, and 8 bases lay in between. The CDR3 spells CASSRGNNEQFF. For the CDR3, the DNA is TGTGCCAGCAGCCGAGGGAACAATGAGCAGTTCTTC.

The chain carries TRBV6-5 and TRBJ2-5, with 8 bases matching TRBD1. The V and J ends lost 4 bases and 5 bases, in that order; junction bases with no gene match: 6. This CDR3 is 14 amino acids long. Per the germline V gene, CDR1 is MNHEY and CDR2 is SVGAGI. The DNA of the CDR3 is TGTGCCAGCAGTTCTTTGGACAGGGAGGAGACCCAGTACTTC. Protein: CASSSLDREETQYF.

This chain connects TRBV27 to TRBJ2-1; D is undetermined. The CDR3 is 14 amino acids. V lost 6 bases and J 4 bases, leaving 13 bases between the germline ends. Germline loops: CDR1 MNHEY, CDR2 SMNVEV (reference sequence). CDR3 region: CASSPASRYNEQFF. CDR3 in DNA: TGTGCCAGCAGCCCGGCCTCCCGGTACAATGAGCAGTTCTTC.

The chain couples TRBV9 to TRBJ1-1; TRBD1 matches at 7 bases. The trim removed 2 bases at V and 1 base at J, leaving 11 bases unmatched. The CDR3 is 17 residues long. Germline values: CDR1 SGDLS, CDR2 YYNGEE. CDR3 DNA: TGTGCCAGCAGCGTTACCGGGACAGTATCATGGAACACTGAAGCTTTCTTT. This sequence encodes CASSVTGTVSWNTEAFF.

The chain is built from TRBV7-9 and TRBJ2-7, with D perhaps matching TRBD1 (6 bases). Per the germline V gene, CDR1 is SEHNR and CDR2 is FQNEAQ (reference sequence). This CDR3 is built from 15 residues. V gave up 5 bases and J gave up 2 bases, with 16 bases separating them. CDR3 sequence: CASSPRTGLPYEQYF. In DNA, the CDR3 is TGTGCCAGCAGCCCAAGAACAGGGCTTCCCTACGAGCAGTACTTC.

The gene calls are TRBV18 and TRBJ2-3, with 12 bases identical to TRBD1. Germline CDR1 reads KGHSH; CDR2 reads LQKENI. There are 15 residues in the CDR3. Losses at the gene ends were 4 bases for V and 6 bases for J; bases not matched to a gene: 5. The CDR3, as DNA: TGTGCCAGCTCACAGGGACAGGGGGCGCCGGATACGCAGTATTTT. Its protein is CASSQGQGAPDTQYF.

V and J are TRBV20-1 and TRBJ2-3; D is uncertain. Germline V CDR1 and CDR2: DFQATT, SNEGSKA (reference sequence). The length of the CDR3 is 10 residues. V was pared by 2 bases and J by 5 bases, with 2 bases between. CDR3 DNA: TGCAGTGCTAGACGAGATACGCAGTATTTT. This encodes CSARRDTQYF.

The V call is TRBV15, the J call TRBJ1-6, with a possible D match to TRBD1 (5 bases). V was pared by 2 bases and J by 6 bases, with 14 bases between. Germline assignment: CDR1 LNHNV and CDR2 YYDKDF (reference sequence). The CDR3 spans 16 residues. The CDR3 DNA is TGTGCCACCAGCAGACCTAGACAGCCGAGTAATTCACCCCTCCACTTT. It specifies CATSRPRQPSNSPLHF.